Presented here are 21 T cell receptor beta chains from one specimen sequenced in a study of blood T cell repertoires in COVID-19. Sequenced by immunoSEQ multiplex PCR; TCRdb stores in-frame clones only, minus some. Of about 52,000 clones listed, about 90% are singletons. The sample consisted of peripheral blood. These receptor sequences come from a human donor in a cohort sampled during active COVID-19.

This clone was seen just once. V gene TRBV9 combines with J gene TRBJ2-3; D gene uncertain. The CDR3 extends over 17 amino acids. Trimming pared 0 bases from V and 0 bases from J, leaving 14 bases between. CDR1 is SGDLS and CDR2 is YYNGEE in the germline V gene. CDR3 bases: TGTGCCAGCAGCGTAGGTCCAGGTACTTCTAGCACAGATACGCAGTATTTT. Its translation is CASSVGPGTSSTDTQYF.

The chain recombines TRBV30 with TRBJ1-2, with 9 nucleotides matching TRBD1. The CDR3 loop spans 13 amino acids. Germline CDR1 GTSNPN, CDR2 SVGIG (reference sequence). V lost 3 bases, J lost 4 bases, and 3 bases stayed unmatched. CDR3 DNA sequence: TGTGCCTGGAGGGGACAGGGTGGCTATGGCTACACCTTC. Translated: CAWRGQGGYGYTF.

V gene TRBV2 combines with J gene TRBJ1-4, with 9 bases identical to TRBD1. This CDR3 has 14 residues. After removal of 6 bases from V and 5 bases from J, the junction contained 4 bases not matched to a gene. The germline V gene encodes CDR1 SNHLY and CDR2 FYNNEI. The CDR3 nucleotides read TGTGCCAGCAGAACCGGGACAGGGAATGAAAAACTGTTTTTT. The encoded protein is CASRTGTGNEKLFF.

The chain recombines TRBV9 with TRBJ2-2; D ambiguous. Germline CDR1 is SGDLS and CDR2 is YYNGEE. V was pared by 0 bases and J by 6 bases, with 6 bases between. The CDR3 spans 13 residues. This CDR3 is CASSVDSAGELFF. CDR3 sequence (DNA): TGTGCCAGCAGCGTAGATTCCGCCGGGGAGCTGTTTTTT.

This chain uses TRBV19 with TRBJ2-3; D may be TRBD1 (6 bases). This CDR3 comprises 15 residues. The V and J ends lost 5 bases and 0 bases respectively, with 12 bases between them. Germline CDR1 LNHDA, CDR2 SQIVND (reference sequence). For the CDR3, the DNA is TGTGCCAGTAGTGTTTACAGGGAGAGCACAGATACGCAGTATTTT. This translates into CASSVYRESTDTQYF.

This CDR3 reads CSANSYEQYF. CDR3 nucleotide sequence: TGCAGTGCTAACAGTTACGAGCAGTACTTC. The chain links TRBV20-1 to TRBJ2-7; D remains unclear. V was pared by 4 bases and J by 4 bases, with 5 bases between. Germline V gives CDR1 DFQATT, CDR2 SNEGSKA (reference sequence). This CDR3 spans 10 amino acids.

V is TRBV5-4 and J is TRBJ2-1, with D possibly being TRBD1 (6 bases). The length of the CDR3 is 14 residues. The V gene's germline CDR1 is SGHNT and CDR2 YYREEE (reference sequence). V dropped 5 bases and J dropped 0 bases, with 9 bases sitting between them. This CDR3 is CASRGQSSYNEQFF. CDR3 coding DNA: TGTGCCAGCAGGGGACAAAGCTCCTACAATGAGCAGTTCTTC. The full variable domain, in which reference TRBV5-4 and TRBJ2-1 provide the parts outside the CDR3, is ETGVTQSPTHLIKTRGQQVTLRCSSQSGHNTVSWYQQALGQGPQFIFQYYREEENGRGNFPPRFSGLQFPNYSSELNVNALELDDSALYLCASRGQSSYNEQFFGPGTRLTVL.

This rearrangement joins TRBV15 to TRBJ1-5; D may be TRBD1 (6 bases). This CDR3 is 16 amino acids long. From germline, CDR1 is LNHNV and CDR2 YYDKDF (reference sequence). The ends were cut back, 0 bases at V and 3 bases at J, with 12 bases in the middle. The CDR3 coding sequence is TGTGCCACCAGCAGAGATACAGGGAGGGTCAATCAGCCCCAGCATTTT. Residues: CATSRDTGRVNQPQHF. The variable domain in full, completed from reference TRBV15 and TRBJ1-5, reads DAMVIQNPRYQVTQFGKPVTLSCSQTLNHNVMYWYQQKSSQAPKLLFHYYDKDFNNEADTPDNFQSRRPNTSFCFLDIRSPGLGDTAMYLCATSRDTGRVNQPQHFGDGTRLSIL.

The chain couples TRBV7-3 to TRBJ2-3; 7 bases line up with TRBD2. CDR3 size: 16 residues. The germline CDR1 and CDR2 sequences are SGHTA and FQGTGA. With 5 bases clipped from V and 3 bases from J, the junction kept 11 bases outside the gene matches. This CDR3 reads CASSQRAGVLTDTQYF. Here the CDR3 DNA reads TGTGCCAGCAGCCAGAGGGCGGGAGTACTGACAGATACGCAGTATTTT.

The CDR3 region is CACERIPRDGTQYF. The CDR3 nucleotides read TGTGCCTGCGAGCGGATACCAAGAGATGGGACCCAGTACTTC. This chain joins TRBV6-5 and TRBJ2-5; D might be TRBD2 (5 bases). Germline CDR1 and CDR2: MNHEY and SVGAGI. Trimming removed 11 bases from V and 7 bases from J, with 23 bases in between. CDR3 length equals 14 residues.

V gene TRBV28 combines with J gene TRBJ1-3; D possibly corresponds to TRBD1 (5 bases). V lost 4 bases and J lost 2, with 9 bases in between. CDR3 length equals 14 residues. Germline assignment: CDR1 MDHEN and CDR2 SYDVKM. The CDR3 sequence: CASSSIGAGNTIYF. The DNA for the CDR3 is TGTGCCAGCAGTTCGATAGGGGCTGGAAACACCATATATTTT.

This chain uses TRBV7-3 with TRBJ1-1; D is unresolved. With 2 bases removed from V and 1 base from J, the gap between germline ends came to 5 bases. Germline CDR1 reads SGHTA; CDR2 reads FQGTGA. CDR3 length: 13 amino acids. CDR3: CASSLGRNTEAFF. The CDR3 nucleotides read TGTGCCAGCAGCTTAGGGAGGAACACTGAAGCTTTCTTT.

This clone was seen once. V is TRBV14 and J is TRBJ1-1; a possible D gene is TRBD1 (5 bases). The germline CDR1 and CDR2 sequences are SGHDN and FVKESK. This CDR3 is 14 amino acids long. V lost 1 base and J 4 bases, leaving 10 bases between the germline ends. The CDR3 is CASSQVFGGTEAFF. The CDR3 DNA reads TGTGCCAGCAGCCAAGTATTCGGGGGCACTGAAGCTTTCTTT. The full variable domain, in which reference TRBV14 and TRBJ1-1 provide the parts outside the CDR3, is EAGVTQFPSHSVIEKGQTVTLRCDPISGHDNLYWYRRVMGKEIKFLLHFVKESKQDESGMPNNRFLAERTGGTYSTLKVQPAELEDSGVYFCASSQVFGGTEAFFGQGTRLTVV.

The genes are TRBV4-1 and TRBJ2-7; possibly TRBD2 for D (6 bases). The CDR3 length is 15 residues. The germline V and J ends were trimmed by 4 bases and 5 bases, with 18 bases remaining between them. The germline V gene has CDR1 MGHRA and CDR2 YSYEKL. The DNA for the CDR3 is TGCGCCAGCAGCCCACGGCTGATCGGGAGAGACGAGCAGTACTTC. Its protein product is CASSPRLIGRDEQYF.

The chain carries TRBV7-2 and TRBJ2-1; 12 bases match TRBD2. V trimming: 4 bases; J trimming: 6 bases; junction bases outside the gene matches: 13. CDR1 is SGHTA, CDR2 FQGNSA, per germline. This CDR3 is 18 amino acids long. The CDR3 DNA is TGTGCCAGCAGCTCGACAGCCGCTAGCGGGAGGGCTAGCAATGAGCAGTTCTTC. The encoded protein is CASSSTAASGRASNEQFF.

This clone was counted a few times. CDR3 region: CASSEAPQGATAGSPLHF. DNA for the CDR3: TGTGCCAGCAGTGAAGCGCCCCAGGGGGCGACAGCGGGTTCACCCCTCCACTTT. This sequence joins TRBV6-1 and TRBJ1-6, with 8 bases that match TRBD1. The J segment lost 9 bases and the V segment lost 0 bases, leaving 13 bases of the junction unmatched. Germline values: CDR1 MNHNS, CDR2 SASEGT. The CDR3 has 18 residues.

The table lists this clone with a few counts. The rearrangement uses TRBV5-1 and TRBJ1-1; TRBD1 matches at 7 bases. The trim removed 4 bases at V and 3 bases at J, leaving 12 bases unmatched. Germline V gives CDR1 SGHRS, CDR2 YFSETQ. The CDR3 is 16 residues long. The CDR3 loop reads CASSPGQAFGHTEAFF. CDR3 nucleotide sequence: TGCGCCAGCAGCCCCGGACAGGCGTTTGGGCACACTGAAGCTTTCTTT.

This clone turned up a few times. The gene calls are TRBV7-2 and TRBJ2-7, with 7 bases that match TRBD2. V dropped 7 bases and J dropped 4; count of bases not matched to a gene: 7. CDR1 and CDR2 from the germline V gene are SGHTA and FQGNSA. There are 13 residues in the CDR3. The CDR3 reads CASTAGTTYEQYF. CDR3 in DNA: TGTGCCAGCACCGCCGGGACTACATACGAGCAGTACTTC.

The chain couples TRBV19 to TRBJ1-3; 11 bases agree with TRBD1. This CDR3 is 16 amino acids long. Germline lookup yields CDR1 LNHDA and CDR2 SQIVND (reference sequence). The V segment lost 8 bases and the J segment 4 bases; nucleotides outside the gene matches: 10. The CDR3: CASGIGQGARGNTIYF. DNA for the CDR3: TGTGCCAGTGGGATCGGACAGGGGGCTAGAGGAAACACCATATATTTT.

This sequence joins TRBV7-2 and TRBJ2-7; D perhaps matches TRBD1 (5 bases). CDR1 and CDR2 from the germline V gene are SGHTA and FQGNSA. The CDR3 sequence is 13 residues long. V shed 4 bases and J shed 1 base, with 8 bases lying between them. The CDR3 loop reads CASSSRVSYEQYF. The CDR3 bases are TGTGCCAGCAGCTCCAGGGTATCCTACGAGCAGTACTTC.

A single count supports this clone. The rearrangement joins TRBV9 to TRBJ2-2, with D possibly TRBD2 on 5 matching bases. CDR1 SGDLS and CDR2 YYNGEE come from the germline V gene. Trimming stripped 6 bases from V and 1 base from J, with 13 bases between. The CDR3 extends over 15 amino acids. This chain's CDR3 is CASTPFRGNTGELFF. In DNA form, the CDR3 reads TGTGCCAGCACCCCATTCCGGGGGAACACCGGGGAGCTGTTTTTT.